Detailed here is one T cell receptor (beta chain). The antigen is unknown. This record belongs to a study of T cell responses to AZD1222 COVID-19 vaccine. Clones were read by immunoSEQ multiplex PCR, and TCRdb kept only the in-frame ones, dropping some. The sample has just over 80,000 clones, over 80% seen once. The CDR3 totals 15 residues. Trimming took off 2 bases at V and 4 bases at J, with 12 bases between the two ends. CDR1 and CDR2 (germline): LNHDA, SQIVND (reference sequence). Study-wide findings and caveats: Spike was spanned by vaccine-associated CD4 TCRs, which were dominant at 160-218 and 743-854. There were mostly white British donors and more females than males, and clonal diversity was possibly underestimated.

The sample here was peripheral blood, taken on day 0 of AZD1222 vaccination. V and J are TRBV19 and TRBJ1-5, with D maybe TRBD1 (5 bases). The receptor's source is an adult in good health. CDR3 DNA: TGTGCCAGTAGTATAACTCAGGGCTGGAATCAGCCCCAGCATTTT. This codes for CASSITQGWNQPQHF.